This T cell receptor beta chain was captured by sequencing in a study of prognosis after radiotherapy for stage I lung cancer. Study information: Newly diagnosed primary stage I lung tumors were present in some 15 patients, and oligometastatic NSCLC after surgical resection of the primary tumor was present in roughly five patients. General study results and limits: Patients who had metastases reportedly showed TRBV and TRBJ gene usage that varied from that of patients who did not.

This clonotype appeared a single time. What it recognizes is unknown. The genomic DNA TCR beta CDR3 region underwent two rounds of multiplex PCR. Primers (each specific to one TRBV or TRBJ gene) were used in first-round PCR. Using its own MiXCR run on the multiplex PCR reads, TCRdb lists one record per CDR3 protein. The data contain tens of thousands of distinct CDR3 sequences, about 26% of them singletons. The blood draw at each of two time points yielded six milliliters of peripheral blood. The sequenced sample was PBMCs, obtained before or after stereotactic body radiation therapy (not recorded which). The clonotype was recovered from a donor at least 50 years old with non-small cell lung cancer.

The DNA for the CDR3 is TGTGCCAGTACTACAGTGTATGGCTACACCTTC. Amino acid sequence: CASTTVYGYTF. The chain has TRBV6-5 and TRBJ1-2; D ambiguous. The CDR3 runs to 11 residues. Trimming removed 9 bases from V and 5 bases from J, with 10 bases in between. Germline CDR1 and CDR2: MNHEY and SVGAGI.